Listed below are T cell receptor beta chains from one sample, sequenced in a study of CD8 T cells in Susac syndrome. TCRdb itself ran the immunoSEQ multiplex PCR reads through MiXCR, one entry per CDR3 protein. The sample yields 95,000 to 150,000 distinct CDR3 sequences, about 95% seen once. The sequencing input was CD8+ T cells from PBMCs. Receptor source: a human donor with Susac syndrome. The CDR3 runs from the conserved cysteine through the conserved F or W. A D gene is named only where the DNA matches it firmly. The size field is filled for only some rows; it gives once, few, many or a size class.

cdr3_aa	cdr3_nt	clone_size	v_call	j_call	d_call
CASSQMNRDRVHEQYF	TGTGCCAGCTCACAAATGAACCGGGACAGGGTTCACGAGCAGTACTTC	.	TRBV18	TRBJ2-7	TRBD1
CASSIWTGETQYF	TGCGCCAGCAGCATATGGACCGGGGAGACCCAGTACTTC	.	TRBV5-1	TRBJ2-5	.
CASSYNTYNEQFF	TGTGCCAGCAGTTACAACACCTACAATGAGCAGTTCTTC	.	TRBV6-2/TRBV6-3	TRBJ2-1	.
CSRREGESYNEQFF	TGCAGCCGCCGGGAAGGGGAATCCTACAATGAGCAGTTCTTC	.	TRBV20-1	TRBJ2-1	.
CASSQDPTGLPTEAFF	TGCGCCAGCAGCCAAGATCCAACAGGGTTACCCACTGAAGCTTTCTTT	once	TRBV4-1	TRBJ1-1	.
CASSIRTSGSTDTQYF	TGTGCCAGCAGCATCCGTACTAGCGGAAGCACAGATACGCAGTATTTT	.	TRBV9	TRBJ2-3	TRBD2
CASSQVLGGGQPQHF	TGCGCCAGCAGCCAAGTCCTCGGGGGCGGTCAGCCCCAGCATTTT	.	TRBV4-3	TRBJ1-5	.
CASRSVGRSGANVLTF	TGTGCCAGCAGGTCGGTGGGTCGCTCTGGGGCCAACGTCCTGACTTTC	.	TRBV12-3/TRBV12-4	TRBJ2-6	.
CASSIAEGLAHSYNEQFF	TGTGCCAGTAGTATCGCCGAGGGACTAGCACACTCCTACAATGAGCAGTTCTTC	.	TRBV19	TRBJ2-1	TRBD2
CASSLVSGGLNTEAFF	TGCGCCAGCAGCTTGGTTAGCGGGGGCCTGAACACTGAAGCTTTCTTT	.	TRBV5-1	TRBJ1-1	.
CASSLDQGAYNEQFF	TGTGCCAGCAGCTTAGACCAGGGGGCCTACAATGAGCAGTTCTTC	.	TRBV11-2	TRBJ2-1	TRBD1
CASSQEVNEQFF	TGTGCCAGCAGCCAAGAGGTTAATGAGCAGTTCTTC	few	TRBV3-1	TRBJ2-1	.
CASRSRGSYEQYF	TGTGCCAGCAGGAGCAGGGGTTCCTACGAGCAGTACTTC	.	TRBV27	TRBJ2-7	.
CASSLQGVSYNEQFF	TGTGCCAGCAGCTTACAGGGGGTGTCCTACAATGAGCAGTTCTTC	once	TRBV7-3	TRBJ2-1	TRBD1
CASSLVADTQYF	TGTGCCAGCAGCTTAGTTGCAGATACGCAGTATTTT	few	TRBV7-9	TRBJ2-3	.
CASSSPGLAAYF	TGTGCCAGCAGTTCCCCGGGACTAGCTGCGTACTTC	.	TRBV27	TRBJ2-7	TRBD2
CASFGSTYYEQYF	TGTGCCAGCTTTGGGTCCACATACTACGAGCAGTACTTC	once	TRBV6-5	TRBJ2-7	.
CASGHGLTKETQYF	TGTGCCAGTGGACACGGTCTGACCAAAGAGACCCAGTACTTC	.	TRBV27	TRBJ2-5	.
CASSIQFGDAAGYTF	TGTGCCAGTAGTATACAGTTTGGGGACGCAGCTGGCTACACCTTC	.	TRBV19	TRBJ1-2	.
CATSYEQYF	TGTGCCACCTCCTACGAGCAGTACTTC	few	TRBV9	TRBJ2-7	.
CAITMAPAYEQYF	TGTGCCATCACTATGGCCCCAGCCTACGAGCAGTACTTC	.	TRBV10-3	TRBJ2-7	.
CASRDTNTGELFF	TGTGCCAGCCGGGACACCAACACCGGGGAGCTGTTTTTT	.	TRBV25-1	TRBJ2-2	.
CASSLVLIRVSGGYEQYF	TGTGCCAGCAGCTTGGTTCTCATTCGGGTTAGCGGGGGCTACGAGCAGTACTTC	.	TRBV7-2	TRBJ2-7	TRBD2
CASSEMVYRTDTQYF	TGTGCCAGCAGTGAAATGGTCTACCGCACAGATACGCAGTATTTT	.	TRBV2	TRBJ2-3	.
CASTENRAQGALEQYF	TGTGCCAGCACCGAAAACCGTGCTCAGGGGGCCCTCGAGCAGTACTTC	.	TRBV7-9	TRBJ2-7	TRBD1
CASSDGTEGVEQYF	TGTGCCAGCAGCGACGGGACAGAGGGCGTCGAGCAGTACTTC	once	TRBV5-6	TRBJ2-7	TRBD1
CASSLGTSGHDEQYF	TGTGCCAGCAGCTTGGGGACTAGCGGTCATGACGAGCAGTACTTC	.	TRBV5-4	TRBJ2-7	TRBD2
CASSLVRELDEQFF	TGTGCCAGCAGCTTAGTTCGGGAGCTCGATGAGCAGTTCTTC	.	TRBV7-9	TRBJ2-1	.
CSARDRVLNTEAFF	TGCAGTGCTAGGGACAGGGTTCTGAACACTGAAGCTTTCTTT	.	TRBV20-1	TRBJ1-1	TRBD1
CASSIRWGTEAFF	TGTGCCAGTAGTATAAGGTGGGGCACTGAAGCTTTCTTT	.	TRBV19	TRBJ1-1	.
CASSLGRAGMKAGELFF	TGTGCCAGCAGCTTAGGGAGGGCAGGGATGAAGGCCGGGGAGCTGTTTTTT	.	TRBV11-2	TRBJ2-2	.
CSALPGRGTKNIQYF	TGCAGTGCCCTTCCAGGGCGGGGGACCAAAAACATTCAGTACTTC	.	TRBV20-1	TRBJ2-4	TRBD2
CSASTAAAGYNEQFF	TGCAGTGCTTCGACCGCGGCGGCTGGTTACAATGAGCAGTTCTTC	.	TRBV20-1	TRBJ2-1	.
CASSVHMNTEAFF	TGTGCCAGCAGCGTCCACATGAACACTGAAGCTTTCTTT	.	TRBV9	TRBJ1-1	.
CATSKILAGDYNEQFF	TGTGCCACCAGCAAAATACTAGCGGGAGATTACAATGAGCAGTTCTTC	.	TRBV15	TRBJ2-1	TRBD2
CASSPTFQSGRDTQYF	TGTGCCAGCAGCCCAACATTCCAATCTGGTAGAGATACGCAGTATTTT	.	TRBV5-6	TRBJ2-3	.
CASSSYNTEAFF	TGCGCCAGCAGCTCCTACAACACTGAAGCTTTCTTT	.	TRBV5-1	TRBJ1-1	.
CASCGGGEYEKLFF	TGTGCCAGCTGTGGAGGGGGCGAGTACGAAAAACTGTTTTTT	.	TRBV2	TRBJ1-4	TRBD1
CASTSKEGITDTQYF	TGTGCCAGCACCTCTAAGGAGGGGATCACAGATACGCAGTATTTT	.	TRBV13	TRBJ2-3	.
CASSLSSTDTPYEQYF	TGTGCCAGCAGTTTATCATCGACAGATACCCCCTACGAGCAGTACTTC	once	TRBV27	TRBJ2-7	.
CASSPRGPSLDEQFF	TGTGCCAGCAGCCCCCGGGGCCCTTCCTTGGATGAGCAGTTCTTC	.	TRBV9	TRBJ2-1	.
CASSTGTVREKLFF	TGTGCCAGCAGCACCGGGACAGTCCGTGAAAAACTGTTTTTT	once	TRBV7-8	TRBJ1-4	TRBD1
CASSGGNRGLNTEAFF	TGTGCCAGCAGCGGGGGCAACAGGGGGCTGAACACTGAAGCTTTCTTT	.	TRBV9	TRBJ1-1	TRBD1
CASSLQVYEQYF	TGTGCCAGCAGTTTACAGGTCTACGAGCAGTACTTC	.	TRBV12-3/TRBV12-4	TRBJ2-7	.
CASQGSSTYEQYF	TGTGCCAGCCAGGGCAGCAGCACCTACGAGCAGTACTTC	.	TRBV2	TRBJ2-7	.
CASSVGRSYEQYF	TGTGCCAGCAGTGTCGGCAGGTCCTACGAGCAGTACTTC	.	TRBV2	TRBJ2-7	.
CASSYRGNQPQHF	TGTGCCAGCAGTTACAGGGGTAATCAGCCCCAGCATTTT	.	TRBV6-5	TRBJ1-5	.
CASSLGQGEDTQYF	TGTGCCAGCAGCTTAGGACAGGGTGAAGATACGCAGTATTTT	.	TRBV7-9	TRBJ2-3	TRBD1
CASSLAGPLDEQYF	TGTGCCAGCAGCCTAGCGGGACCCCTAGACGAGCAGTACTTC	.	TRBV6-5	TRBJ2-7	TRBD2
CASSERPGQLSPLHF	TGTGCCAGCAGTGAACGCCCGGGACAACTTTCACCCCTCCACTTT	.	TRBV2	TRBJ1-6	.
CASSSASQAFF	TGTGCCAGCAGTTCTGCCAGTCAAGCTTTCTTT	.	TRBV12-3/TRBV12-4	TRBJ1-1	.
CASSLTVYNEQFF	TGTGCCAGCAGTTTGACAGTCTACAATGAGCAGTTCTTC	.	TRBV6-5	TRBJ2-1	.
CASSPPGTANYGYTF	TGTGCCAGCAGCCCGCCGGGGACAGCTAACTATGGCTACACCTTC	few	TRBV4-2	TRBJ1-2	TRBD1
CASSAGTVQETQYF	TGTGCCAGCAGTGCCGGGACAGTTCAAGAGACCCAGTACTTC	.	TRBV28	TRBJ2-5	TRBD1
CSAPRQGANYGYTF	TGCAGTGCACCACGACAGGGAGCTAACTATGGCTACACCTTC	.	TRBV20-1	TRBJ1-2	TRBD1
CATSRGGIRGRRNQPQHF	TGTGCCACCAGCAGAGGGGGGATTAGGGGTCGTAGGAATCAGCCCCAGCATTTT	.	TRBV15	TRBJ1-5	.